Listed below are T cell receptor beta chains from one sample, sequenced in a study of Graves' ophthalmopathy and Graves' hyperthyroidism. MiXCR was run by TCRdb on the multiplex PCR reads, yielding one entry per CDR3 protein. The table includes 300,000 or so distinct CDR3 sequences, under 20% detected once. Sequenced sample: peripheral blood. Receptor source: an adult man with Graves' ophthalmopathy. Both conserved end residues are part of each CDR3. Expanded clones are given a class, and other clones once, few, many or no size at all.

>many|TRBV20-1|TRBJ1-5
CSASRGGSNQPQHF
>many|TRBV6-5|TRBJ2-7
CASSYNRDKQYF
>many|TRBV7-8|TRBJ1-3
CASSLAFYTGNTIYF
>many|TRBV28|TRBJ2-7
CASREQRGGNYEQYF
>-|TRBV7-8|TRBJ2-7
CASSYGRNNEYEQYF
>-|TRBV5-1|TRBJ2-7
CASSPRQGSHEQYF
>many|TRBV20-1|TRBJ2-7
CSATPVTSSYEQYF
>many|TRBV4-2|TRBJ1-1
CASSQEGELTEAFF
>-|TRBV2|TRBJ2-5
CASSEFLAGGQETQYF
>many|TRBV3-2|TRBJ2-7
CASSQDPTGDYEQYF
>few|TRBV29-1|TRBJ2-5
CSGGIAGETQYF
>many|TRBV6-5|TRBJ2-6
CASRGWDSQPSGANVLTF
>-|TRBV6-5|TRBJ2-5
CASSSVLSGETQYF
>many|TRBV6-5|TRBJ2-7
CASSYRAKHEQYF
>many|TRBV12-3/TRBV12-4|TRBJ2-5
CASRGTGTWETQYF
>many|TRBV29-1|TRBJ2-7
CSVGADSSYEQYF
>many|TRBV28|TRBJ2-3
CASSSQGLGQGGNTDTQYF
>many|TRBV10-3|TRBJ2-7
CAISRDPDPYEQYF
>many|TRBV20-1|TRBJ1-2
CSARDRGNYGYTF
>many|TRBV10-1|TRBJ2-7
CASSAGTEYEQYF
>many|TRBV12-3/TRBV12-4|TRBJ1-5
CASAIGGGNQPQHF
>many|TRBV28|TRBJ1-6
CASSLYAGDVSPLHF
>-|TRBV28|TRBJ2-7
CASIQQGGSSYEQYF
>few|TRBV7-8|TRBJ2-5
CASSLPDLREGTQYF
>few|TRBV7-2|TRBJ2-7
CASSLGWGEQYF
>many|TRBV30|TRBJ1-1
CAWAGDINTEAFF
>many|TRBV12-3/TRBV12-4|TRBJ2-7
CASTLQGALHEQYF
>many|TRBV29-1|TRBJ1-1
CSVEDRRDTEAFF
>many|TRBV28|TRBJ2-7
CASSWTGIYEQYF
>many|TRBV2|TRBJ1-2
CASQRGSNYGYTF
>many|TRBV25-1|TRBJ2-7
CASSESRIGEQYF
>many|TRBV20-1|TRBJ1-2
CSAPEREGRYGYTF
>many|TRBV4-1|TRBJ2-5
CASSRTGWEETQYF
>-|TRBV19|TRBJ1-1
CASSNPGQGNTEAFF
>many|TRBV4-1|TRBJ2-2
CASSHPPGNTGELFF
>-|TRBV7-9|TRBJ2-5
CTSSLALGGQETQYF
>many|TRBV2|TRBJ1-2
CASSELQVYGYTF
>many|TRBV19|TRBJ1-1
CASSIATGAEAFF
>many|TRBV20-1|TRBJ2-2
CSARLAGDTGELFF
>many|TRBV12-3/TRBV12-4|TRBJ1-1
CASSLAGGTGTEAFF
>-|TRBV11-2|TRBJ1-6
CASSSKARGSDSLHF